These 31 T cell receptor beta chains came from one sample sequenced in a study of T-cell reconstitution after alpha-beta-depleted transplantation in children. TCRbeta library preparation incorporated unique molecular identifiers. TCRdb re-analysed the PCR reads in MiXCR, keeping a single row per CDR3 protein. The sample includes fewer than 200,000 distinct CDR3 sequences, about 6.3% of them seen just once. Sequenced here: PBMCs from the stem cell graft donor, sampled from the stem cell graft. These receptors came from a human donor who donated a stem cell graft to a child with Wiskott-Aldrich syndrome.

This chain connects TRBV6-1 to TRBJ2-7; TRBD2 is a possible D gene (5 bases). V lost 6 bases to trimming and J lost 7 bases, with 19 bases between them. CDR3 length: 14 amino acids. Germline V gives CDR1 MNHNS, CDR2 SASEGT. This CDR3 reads CASRAGPSSGEQYF. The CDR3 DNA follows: TGTGCCAGCAGAGCCGGGCCATCGTCGGGGGAGCAGTACTTC.

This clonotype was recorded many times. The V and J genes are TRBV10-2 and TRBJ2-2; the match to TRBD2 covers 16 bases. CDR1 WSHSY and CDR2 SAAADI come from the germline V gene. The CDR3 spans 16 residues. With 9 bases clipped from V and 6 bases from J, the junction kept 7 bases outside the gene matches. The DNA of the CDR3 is TGCGCCAGTTTCGGGACTAGCGGGAGGGACTCCGGGGAGCTGTTTTTT. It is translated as CASFGTSGRDSGELFF.

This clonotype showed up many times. Here the CDR3 DNA reads TGCAGTGCTAGGGGGAGGGCTACAACTAGCACAGATACGCAGTATTTT. Translation gives CSARGRATTSTDTQYF. The gene calls are TRBV20-1 and TRBJ2-3, with 7 bases identical to TRBD2. Looked up from germline, CDR1 is DFQATT and CDR2 is SNEGSKA (reference sequence). CDR3 length: 16 residues. V was pared by 3 bases and J by 0 bases, with 9 bases of the junction left unmatched.

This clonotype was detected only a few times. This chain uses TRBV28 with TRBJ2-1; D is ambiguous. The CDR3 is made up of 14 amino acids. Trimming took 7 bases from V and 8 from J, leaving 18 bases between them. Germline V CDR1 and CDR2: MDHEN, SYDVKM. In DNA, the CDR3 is TGTGCCAGCAAGTTGCTTCTGGCAGTCCATGAGCAGTTCTTC. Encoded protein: CASKLLLAVHEQFF.

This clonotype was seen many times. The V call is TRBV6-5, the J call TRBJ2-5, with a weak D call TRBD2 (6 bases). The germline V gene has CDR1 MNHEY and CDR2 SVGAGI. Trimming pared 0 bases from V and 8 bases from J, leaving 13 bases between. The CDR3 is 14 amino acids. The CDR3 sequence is CASSYSRAGGTQYF. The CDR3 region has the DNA TGTGCCAGCAGTTACTCTCGAGCGGGCGGAACCCAGTACTTC.

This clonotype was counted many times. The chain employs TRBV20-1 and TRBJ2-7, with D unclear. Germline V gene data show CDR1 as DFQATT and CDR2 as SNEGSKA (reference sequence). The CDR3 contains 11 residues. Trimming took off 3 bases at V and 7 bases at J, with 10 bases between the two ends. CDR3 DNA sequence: TGCAGTGCTAGCTTTGCGAGTGAGCAGTACTTC. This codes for CSASFASEQYF.

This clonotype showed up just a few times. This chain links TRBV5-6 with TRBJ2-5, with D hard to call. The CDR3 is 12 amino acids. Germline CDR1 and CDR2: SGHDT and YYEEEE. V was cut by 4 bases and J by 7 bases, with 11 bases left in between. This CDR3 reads CASSAAFGTQYF. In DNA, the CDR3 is TGTGCCAGCAGCGCGGCTTTTGGGACCCAGTACTTC.

The CDR3 protein is CASTVGWTTEAFF. DNA for the CDR3: TGTGCCAGCACTGTCGGGTGGACGACTGAAGCTTTCTTT. V usage is TRBV6-1 and J usage is TRBJ1-1; D remains ambiguous. V lost 7 bases, J lost 5 bases, and 14 bases lay in between. This CDR3 is built from 13 residues. Germline V gene data show CDR1 as MNHNS and CDR2 as SASEGT.

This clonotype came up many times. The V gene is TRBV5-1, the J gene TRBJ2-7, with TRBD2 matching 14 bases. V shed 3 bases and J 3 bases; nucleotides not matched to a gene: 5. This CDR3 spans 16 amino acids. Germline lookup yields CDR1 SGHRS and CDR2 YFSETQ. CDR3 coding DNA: TGCGCCAGCAGCTCCGGGACTAGCGGGGGAGTCTACGAGCAGTACTTC. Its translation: CASSSGTSGGVYEQYF.

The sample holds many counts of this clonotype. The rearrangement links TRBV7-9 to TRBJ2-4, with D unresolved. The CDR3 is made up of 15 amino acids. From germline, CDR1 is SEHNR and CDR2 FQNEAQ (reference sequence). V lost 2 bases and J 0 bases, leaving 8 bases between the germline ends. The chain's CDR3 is CASSLSGLAKNIQYF. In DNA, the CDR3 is TGTGCCAGCAGCTTATCCGGTTTAGCCAAAAACATTCAGTACTTC.

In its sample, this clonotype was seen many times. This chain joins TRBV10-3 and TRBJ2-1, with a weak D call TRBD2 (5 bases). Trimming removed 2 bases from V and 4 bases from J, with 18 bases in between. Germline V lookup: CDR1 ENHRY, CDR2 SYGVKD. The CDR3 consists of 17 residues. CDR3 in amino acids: CAISETIAFLGYNEQFF. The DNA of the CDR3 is TGTGCCATCAGTGAGACCATAGCGTTTCTGGGGTACAATGAGCAGTTCTTC.

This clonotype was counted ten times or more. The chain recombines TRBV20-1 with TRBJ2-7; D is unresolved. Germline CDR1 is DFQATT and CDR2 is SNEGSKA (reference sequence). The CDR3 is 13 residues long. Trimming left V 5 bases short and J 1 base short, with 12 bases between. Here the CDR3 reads CSAPGVPSYEQYF. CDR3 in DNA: TGCAGTGCTCCTGGGGTCCCTTCCTACGAGCAGTACTTC.

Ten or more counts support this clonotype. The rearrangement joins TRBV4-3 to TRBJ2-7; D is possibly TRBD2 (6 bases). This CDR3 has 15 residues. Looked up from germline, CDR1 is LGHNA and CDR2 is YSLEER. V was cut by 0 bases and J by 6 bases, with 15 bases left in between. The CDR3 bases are TGCGCCAGCAGCCAAGATAACTACGCGGAGGGCGAGCAGTACTTC. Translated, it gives CASSQDNYAEGEQYF.

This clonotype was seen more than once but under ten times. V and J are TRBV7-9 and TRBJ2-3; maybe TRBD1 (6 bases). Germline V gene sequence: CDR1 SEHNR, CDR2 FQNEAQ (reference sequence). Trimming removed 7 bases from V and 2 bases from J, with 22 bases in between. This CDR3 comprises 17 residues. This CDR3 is CASNWPDRFPITDTQYF. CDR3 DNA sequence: TGTGCCAGCAATTGGCCCGACAGGTTTCCTATCACAGATACGCAGTATTTT.

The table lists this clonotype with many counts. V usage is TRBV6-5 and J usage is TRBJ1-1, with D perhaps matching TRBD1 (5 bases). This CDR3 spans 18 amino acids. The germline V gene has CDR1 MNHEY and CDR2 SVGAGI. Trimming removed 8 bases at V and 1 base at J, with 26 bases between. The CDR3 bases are TGTGCCAGCTCTACTTCGGCGGGCTTGCAGGGATCGAACACTGAAGCTTTCTTT. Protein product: CASSTSAGLQGSNTEAFF.

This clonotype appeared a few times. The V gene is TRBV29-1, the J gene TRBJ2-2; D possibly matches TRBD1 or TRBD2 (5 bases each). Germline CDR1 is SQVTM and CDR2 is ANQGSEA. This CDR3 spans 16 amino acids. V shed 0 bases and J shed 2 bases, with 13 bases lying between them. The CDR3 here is CSVEDRGRENTGELFF. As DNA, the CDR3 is TGCAGCGTTGAAGATCGGGGCAGGGAAAACACCGGGGAGCTGTTTTTT.

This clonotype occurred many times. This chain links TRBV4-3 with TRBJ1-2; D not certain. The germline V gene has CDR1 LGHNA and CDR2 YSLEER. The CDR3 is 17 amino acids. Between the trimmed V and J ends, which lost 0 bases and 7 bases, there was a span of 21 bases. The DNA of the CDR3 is TGCGCCAGCAGCCAAGAGCACTCCTTGACTGGGTTTTCTGGCTACACCTTC. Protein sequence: CASSQEHSLTGFSGYTF.

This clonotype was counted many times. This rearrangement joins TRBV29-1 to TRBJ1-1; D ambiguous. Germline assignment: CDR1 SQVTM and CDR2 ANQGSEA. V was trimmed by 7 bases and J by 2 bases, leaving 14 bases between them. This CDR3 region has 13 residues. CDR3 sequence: CSAGETVNTEAFF. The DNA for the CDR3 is TGCAGCGCTGGAGAAACAGTAAACACTGAAGCTTTCTTT.

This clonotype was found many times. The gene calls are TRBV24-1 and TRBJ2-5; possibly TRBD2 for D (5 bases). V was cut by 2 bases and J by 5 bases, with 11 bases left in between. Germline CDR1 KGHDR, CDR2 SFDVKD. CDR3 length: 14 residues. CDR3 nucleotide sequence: TGTGCCACCAGTGATTCCCTTTCGGGGGAGACCCAGTACTTC. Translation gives CATSDSLSGETQYF.

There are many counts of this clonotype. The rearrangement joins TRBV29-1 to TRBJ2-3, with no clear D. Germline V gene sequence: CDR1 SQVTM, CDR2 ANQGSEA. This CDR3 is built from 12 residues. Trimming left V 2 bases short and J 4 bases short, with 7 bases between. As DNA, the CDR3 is TGCAGCGTTGAATCAGGCGCAGATACGCAGTATTTT. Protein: CSVESGADTQYF.

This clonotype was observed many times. This chain's CDR3 is CASSIGTSANEQFF. CDR3 in DNA: TGTGCCAGTAGTATAGGGACTAGCGCCAATGAGCAGTTCTTC. The V gene is TRBV19, the J gene TRBJ2-1; 9 nucleotides match TRBD2. CDR3 size: 14 residues. With V trimmed by 1 base and J by 6 bases, 1 base remained unmatched. The germline V gene has CDR1 LNHDA and CDR2 SQIVND (reference sequence).

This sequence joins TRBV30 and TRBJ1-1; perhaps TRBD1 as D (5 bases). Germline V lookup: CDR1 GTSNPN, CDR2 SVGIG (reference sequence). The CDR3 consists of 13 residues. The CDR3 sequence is CVLEFQGWTEAFF. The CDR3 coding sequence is TGTGTCCTGGAATTCCAGGGTTGGACTGAAGCTTTCTTT.

The CDR3, as DNA: TGTGCCAGCAGTGAAGATGGGGAGGCCTATAATTCACCCCTCCACTTT. Residues: CASSEDGEAYNSPLHF. V gene TRBV6-1 combines with J gene TRBJ1-6; no clear D gene. Germline loops: CDR1 MNHNS, CDR2 SASEGT. The CDR3 length is 16 residues. V shed 1 base and J shed 2 bases, with 9 bases lying between them.

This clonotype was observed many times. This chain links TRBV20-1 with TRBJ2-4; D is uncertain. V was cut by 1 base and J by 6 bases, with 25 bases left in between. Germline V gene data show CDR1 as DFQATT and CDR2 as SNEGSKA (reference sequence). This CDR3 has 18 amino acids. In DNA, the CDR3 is TGCAGTGCTAGAGTAAGGGCAGGTCCAAACCCTTACGGAAACATTCAGTACTTC. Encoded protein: CSARVRAGPNPYGNIQYF.

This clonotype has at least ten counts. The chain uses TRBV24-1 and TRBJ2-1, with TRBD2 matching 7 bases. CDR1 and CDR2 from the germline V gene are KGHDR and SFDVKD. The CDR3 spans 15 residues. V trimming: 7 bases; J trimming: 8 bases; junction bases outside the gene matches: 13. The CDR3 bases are TGTGCCACCAGCGACCCTCGGGGGGAGTCGCATGAGCAGTTCTTC. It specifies CATSDPRGESHEQFF.

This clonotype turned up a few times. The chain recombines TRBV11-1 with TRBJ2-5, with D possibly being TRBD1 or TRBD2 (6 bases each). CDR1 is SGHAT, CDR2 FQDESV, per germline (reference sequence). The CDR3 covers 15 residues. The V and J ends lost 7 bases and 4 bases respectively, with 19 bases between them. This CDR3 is CASTLGGLRGETQYF. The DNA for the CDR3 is TGTGCCAGCACCTTGGGGGGCCTAAGGGGAGAGACCCAGTACTTC.

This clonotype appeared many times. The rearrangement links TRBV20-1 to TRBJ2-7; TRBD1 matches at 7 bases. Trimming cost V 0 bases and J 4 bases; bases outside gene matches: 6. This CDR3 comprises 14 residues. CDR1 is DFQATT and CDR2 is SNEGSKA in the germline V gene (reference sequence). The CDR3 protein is CSARDRQGHYEQYF. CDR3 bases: TGCAGTGCTAGAGACCGACAGGGACATTACGAGCAGTACTTC.

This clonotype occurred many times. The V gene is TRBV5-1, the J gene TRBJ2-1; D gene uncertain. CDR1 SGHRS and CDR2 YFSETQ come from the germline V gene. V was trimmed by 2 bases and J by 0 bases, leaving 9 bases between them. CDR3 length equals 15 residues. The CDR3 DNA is TGCGCCAGCAGCTTTTTTCAAGGCTCCTACAATGAGCAGTTCTTC. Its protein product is CASSFFQGSYNEQFF.

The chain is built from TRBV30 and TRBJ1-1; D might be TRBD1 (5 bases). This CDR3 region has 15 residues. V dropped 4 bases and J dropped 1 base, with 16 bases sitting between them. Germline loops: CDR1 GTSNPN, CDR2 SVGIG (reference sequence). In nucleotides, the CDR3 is TGTGCCTGGACCCTCGCCGACAGCCGGAACACTGAAGCTTTCTTT. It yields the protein CAWTLADSRNTEAFF. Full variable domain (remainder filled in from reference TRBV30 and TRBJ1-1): SQTIHQWPATLVQPVGSPLSLECTVEGTSNPNLYWYRQAAGRGLQLLFYSVGIGQISSEVPQNLSASRPQDRQFILSSKKLLLSDSGFYLCAWTLADSRNTEAFFGQGTRLTVV.

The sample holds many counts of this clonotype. CDR3 sequence reads: CSARSSQETQYF. The CDR3 DNA follows: TGCAGTGCTAGATCCAGCCAAGAGACCCAGTACTTC. The V gene is TRBV20-1, the J gene TRBJ2-5; D unclear. Germline V gives CDR1 DFQATT, CDR2 SNEGSKA (reference sequence). The CDR3 is 12 amino acids. The V and J ends lost 2 bases and 1 base respectively, with 5 bases between them.

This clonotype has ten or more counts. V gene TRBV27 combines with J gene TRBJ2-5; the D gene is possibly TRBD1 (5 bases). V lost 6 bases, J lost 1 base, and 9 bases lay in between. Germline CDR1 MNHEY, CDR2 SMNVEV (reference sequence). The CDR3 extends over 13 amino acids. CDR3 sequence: CASRTRGQETQYF. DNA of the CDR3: TGTGCCAGCAGAACAAGGGGCCAAGAGACCCAGTACTTC.